Following are 25 T cell receptor beta chains from one sample sequenced in a study of blood T cells in healthy people across ages. A J-beta primer mix and a sample-barcoded 5' primer were used in a second PCR of roughly 6 to 12 cycles. One entry per CDR3 protein results from TCRdb running MiXCR on the 5' RACE reads. The repertoire holds approximately 1.5 million distinct CDR3 sequences, with roughly 43% as singletons. Sequencing was done on a sample of blood. These receptors all come from a woman aged 18-30 years in good health.

Comment on this clonotype: One junction end does not reproduce the germline sequence, and a read error may be involved. The chain links TRBV4-2 to TRBJ2-1; D gene uncertain. The CDR3 runs to 17 residues. The germline V gene encodes CDR1 LGHNA and CDR2 YNFKEQ. Here the CDR3 reads CAGSHVWQETSYNEQFF. The CDR3 DNA is TGTGCCGGCAGCCATGTTTGGCAGGAGACATCCTACAATGAGCAGTTCTTC.

This clonotype was recorded a few times. This rearrangement joins TRBV15 to TRBJ2-1, with TRBD2 as a possible D gene (6 bases). Germline V gene lookup returns CDR1 LNHNV and CDR2 YYDKDF (reference sequence). Trimming removed 1 base from V and 6 bases from J, with 19 bases in between. The CDR3 loop spans 17 amino acids. CDR3 sequence reads: CATSRGGEKLGGNEQFF. For the CDR3, the DNA is TGTGCCACCAGCAGAGGTGGTGAGAAGTTGGGAGGCAATGAGCAGTTCTTC.

The chain uses TRBV20-1 and TRBJ1-4; tentatively, D is TRBD1 (5 bases). Trimming pared 4 bases from V and 5 bases from J, leaving 14 bases between. Germline lookup yields CDR1 DFQATT and CDR2 SNEGSKA (reference sequence). The CDR3 runs to 14 residues. The CDR3 here is CSATGAGNNEKLFF. CDR3 bases: TGCAGTGCTACCGGGGCGGGGAACAATGAAAAACTGTTTTTT.

This chain connects TRBV7-2 to TRBJ2-1, with 7 positions matching TRBD1. The CDR3 covers 15 residues. After removal of 2 bases from V and 9 bases from J, the junction contained 10 bases not matched to a gene. Germline CDR1 is SGHTA and CDR2 is FQGNSA. CDR3 coding DNA: TGTGCCAGCAGCTTACCGGGACAGCGCGATGGTGAGCAGTTCTTC. Translation gives CASSLPGQRDGEQFF.

In its sample, this clonotype was seen a few times. The rearrangement links TRBV4-3 to TRBJ2-7; either TRBD1 or TRBD2 may fit D (6 bases each). Germline assignment: CDR1 LGHNA and CDR2 YSLEER. The V end lost 1 base, the J end lost 1 base, and 14 bases lay between the germline ends. CDR3 length: 16 residues. The CDR3 nucleotides read TGCGCCAGCAGCCAAGCCTCCGCGGGACAATCCTACGAGCAGTACTTC. Translated: CASSQASAGQSYEQYF.

V usage is TRBV29-1 and J usage is TRBJ2-1; D gene ambiguous. The end of the DNA aligns better with TRBJ2-7, so the J call may be wrong. Germline loops: CDR1 SQVTM, CDR2 ANQGSEA. This CDR3 comprises 14 residues. CDR3 region: CSVDGVSSYNEQYF. The CDR3 region has the DNA TGCAGCGTTGATGGGGTAAGCTCCTACAATGAGCAGTACTTC.

This clonotype was counted between two and nine times. In DNA form, the CDR3 reads TGCGCCAGCAGCCAATTCCCAAGCACAGATACGCAGTATTTT. It encodes CASSQFPSTDTQYF. This chain connects TRBV4-3 to TRBJ2-3, with D unresolved. CDR3 length equals 14 residues. The germline V gene has CDR1 LGHNA and CDR2 YSLEER. Deletions cut 2 bases from V and 0 bases from J, with 6 bases between.

The V gene is TRBV5-1, the J gene TRBJ2-5; a weak D match, TRBD1 (6 bases). Germline lookup yields CDR1 SGHRS and CDR2 YFSETQ. The germline V and J ends were trimmed by 4 bases and 3 bases, with 16 bases remaining between them. This CDR3 is 15 amino acids long. CDR3 in DNA: TGCGCCAGCAGCCCCACGACAGGAACCGAAGAGACCCAGTACTTC. Residues: CASSPTTGTEETQYF.

This clonotype was counted a few times. The V call is TRBV12-3 or TRBV12-4, the J call TRBJ2-2; 10 nucleotides line up with TRBD1. The CDR3 totals 15 residues. The V and J ends lost 3 bases and 4 bases, in that order; junction bases with no gene match: 2. In nucleotides, the CDR3 is TGTGCCAGCAGTTTGGGACAGGGGTTCACCGGGGAGCTGTTTTTT. This encodes CASSLGQGFTGELFF.

The rearrangement joins TRBV4-1 to TRBJ1-1; 7 positions match TRBD1. The CDR3 contains 12 residues. CDR1 and CDR2 (germline): MGHRA, YSYEKL. V lost 8 bases, J lost 4 bases, and 4 bases stayed unmatched. The CDR3 loop is CASAGTATEAFF. CDR3 nucleotides: TGCGCCAGCGCCGGGACAGCCACTGAAGCTTTCTTT.

The gene calls are TRBV27 and TRBJ2-7; the match to TRBD1 covers 7 bases. Germline trimming cut 5 bases from V and 3 bases from J; bases unmatched to any gene: 4. Germline-derived CDR1 and CDR2 are MNHEY and SMNVEV (reference sequence). The CDR3 extends over 13 amino acids. The CDR3 reads CASSRRGLYEQYF. CDR3 in DNA: TGTGCCAGCAGTCGTAGGGGGCTCTACGAGCAGTACTTC.

This clonotype was seen a few times. CDR3 nucleotide sequence: TGTGCCAGCAAGGGGGGGAAACAAGAGACCCAGTACTTC. Residues: CASKGGKQETQYF. The chain has TRBV2 and TRBJ2-5, with TRBD2 as a possible D gene (7 bases). Trimming stripped 7 bases from V and 2 bases from J, with 11 bases between. The CDR3 is 13 residues long. Germline V gene data show CDR1 as SNHLY and CDR2 as FYNNEI. Together with reference TRBV2 and TRBJ2-5, the CDR3 gives the full variable domain: EPEVTQTPSHQVTQMGQEVILRCVPISNHLYFYWYRQILGQKVEFLVSFYNNEISEKSEIFDDQFSVERPDGSNFTLKIRSTKLEDSAMYFCASKGGKQETQYFGPGTRLLVL.

The chain combines TRBV4-3 with TRBJ1-2; D is ambiguous. Germline V gene lookup returns CDR1 LGHNA and CDR2 YSLEER. Trimming took off 1 base at V and 0 bases at J, with 9 bases between the two ends. This CDR3 is 15 amino acids long. The CDR3 bases are TGCGCCAGCAGCCAAGTACGGGTTGCTAACTATGGCTACACCTTC. Amino acid sequence: CASSQVRVANYGYTF.

The chain uses TRBV11-2 and TRBJ2-7; TRBD2 matches 8 bases. The J segment lost 2 bases and the V segment lost 3 bases, leaving 6 bases of the junction unmatched. Germline CDR1 reads SGHAT; CDR2 reads FQNNGV. CDR3 size: 15 residues. In nucleotides, the CDR3 is TGTGCCAGCAGCTTCGGGAGGGGAGCGGCCTACGAGCAGTACTTC. As protein: CASSFGRGAAYEQYF.

The chain couples TRBV6-2 or TRBV6-3 to TRBJ1-5, with D hard to call. V shed 2 bases and J shed 0 bases, with 8 bases lying between them. Germline lookup yields CDR1 MNHEY and CDR2 SVGEGT. This CDR3 is 15 amino acids long. CDR3 in DNA: TGTGCCAGCAGTTACAACGTCCATAGCAATCAGCCCCAGCATTTT. Amino acid sequence: CASSYNVHSNQPQHF.

This clonotype was seen more than once but under ten times. The chain has TRBV5-1 and TRBJ1-1; maybe TRBD1 (6 bases). This CDR3 is built from 15 residues. CDR1 and CDR2 from the germline V gene are SGHRS and YFSETQ. V lost 0 bases and J 3 bases, leaving 12 bases between the germline ends. This CDR3 reads CASSLEQGPYTEAFF. For the CDR3, the DNA is TGCGCCAGCAGCTTGGAACAGGGACCCTACACTGAAGCTTTCTTT.

This clonotype was counted a few times. This chain uses TRBV12-3 or TRBV12-4 with TRBJ2-1, with TRBD2 identical over 10 bases. The CDR3 spans 16 residues. V gave up 4 bases and J gave up 0 bases; unmatched junction bases: 3. Here the CDR3 reads CASSSPSGGSYNEQFF. The DNA of the CDR3 is TGTGCCAGCAGTTCCCCTAGCGGGGGCTCCTACAATGAGCAGTTCTTC.

This clonotype was seen once. A read error may produce the germline difference seen at one junction end. This sequence joins TRBV12-3 or TRBV12-4 and TRBJ2-5; D ambiguous. The CDR3 runs to 16 residues. The CDR3 sequence: CACSTSSERRQETQYF. The CDR3 coding sequence is TGTGCCTGCAGTACCTCATCAGAAAGGAGACAAGAGACCCAGTACTTC.

This clonotype was seen only a few times. The V and J genes are TRBV20-1 and TRBJ2-3; D is ambiguous. The V and J ends lost 3 bases and 0 bases respectively, with 7 bases between them. Looked up from germline, CDR1 is DFQATT and CDR2 is SNEGSKA (reference sequence). The CDR3 runs 13 residues. CDR3 protein: CSASLESTDTQYF. The CDR3 DNA sequence: TGCAGTGCTAGCCTGGAGAGCACAGATACGCAGTATTTT.

The sample holds a few counts of this clonotype. The J gene is TRBJ2-1, the V gene TRBV4-2, with D possibly matching TRBD2 (6 bases). This CDR3 has 17 residues. V was clipped by 0 bases and J by 6 bases, with 18 bases between them. The germline V gene encodes CDR1 LGHNA and CDR2 YNFKEQ. CDR3 loop: CASSQDLGATEGNEQFF. In DNA form, the CDR3 reads TGTGCCAGCAGCCAAGATTTAGGCGCAACGGAGGGCAATGAGCAGTTCTTC.

This clonotype was seen a handful of times. V is TRBV12-3 or TRBV12-4 and J is TRBJ1-2; the match to TRBD1 covers 8 bases. CDR3 length: 15 residues. V shed 0 bases, J shed 6 bases, and the junction held 6 bases outside the gene matches. CDR3 sequence reads: CASSLAPGTGDGYTF. In DNA form, the CDR3 reads TGTGCCAGCAGTTTAGCGCCTGGGACAGGCGATGGCTACACCTTC.

The table lists this clonotype with a few counts. The chain links TRBV4-3 to TRBJ2-1; 7 nucleotides match TRBD2. Unmatched junction bases numbered 9, after V lost 0 bases and J lost 4 bases. This CDR3 is 17 amino acids long. Germline values: CDR1 LGHNA, CDR2 YSLEER. This CDR3 reads CASSQDPASGSYNEQFF. The DNA of the CDR3 is TGCGCCAGCAGCCAAGATCCGGCTAGCGGAAGTTACAATGAGCAGTTCTTC.

The chain has TRBV10-3 and TRBJ2-7, with 7 bases aligning to TRBD2. The germline V gene encodes CDR1 ENHRY and CDR2 SYGVKD. This CDR3 comprises 12 residues. V trimming: 9 bases; J trimming: 2 bases; junction bases outside the gene matches: 4. The DNA of the CDR3 is TGTGCCATAAGCGGGGACCCCTACGAGCAGTACTTC. Translation gives CAISGDPYEQYF.

This clonotype was seen a handful of times. The V gene is TRBV4-3, the J gene TRBJ1-2; D is undetermined. This CDR3 is 16 amino acids long. V was pared by 0 bases and J by 4 bases, with 15 bases between. Germline-derived CDR1 and CDR2 are LGHNA and YSLEER. CDR3 in DNA: TGCGCCAGCAGCCAAGACTCTGCCAGCCGGACCTATGGCTACACCTTC. Translation: CASSQDSASRTYGYTF.

The chain links TRBV4-1 to TRBJ1-2, with D possibly matching TRBD1 (5 bases). V was shortened by 0 bases and J by 8 bases, with 13 bases between the two germline ends. The germline V gene encodes CDR1 MGHRA and CDR2 YSYEKL. The CDR3 runs to 14 residues. The CDR3 loop reads CASSQEGRVGGYTF. The CDR3 bases are TGCGCCAGCAGCCAAGAAGGCAGGGTAGGAGGCTACACCTTC.